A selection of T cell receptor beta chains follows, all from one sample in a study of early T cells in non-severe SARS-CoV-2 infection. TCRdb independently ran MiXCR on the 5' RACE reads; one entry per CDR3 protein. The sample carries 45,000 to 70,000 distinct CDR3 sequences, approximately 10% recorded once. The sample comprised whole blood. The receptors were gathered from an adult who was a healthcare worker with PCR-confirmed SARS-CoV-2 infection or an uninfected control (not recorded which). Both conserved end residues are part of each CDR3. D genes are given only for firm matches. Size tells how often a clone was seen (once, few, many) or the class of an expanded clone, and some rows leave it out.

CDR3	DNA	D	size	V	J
CASSPIESPSMNTEAFF	TGTGCCAGCAGCCCCATTGAATCCCCGTCAATGAACACTGAAGCTTTCTTT	.	many	TRBV21-1	TRBJ1-1
CASSQDRDYTDTQYF	TGTGCCAGCAGCCAAGATCGGGACTACACAGATACGCAGTATTTT	TRBD2	.	TRBV4-2	TRBJ2-3
CASSQDGQGANTGELFF	TGTGCCAGCAGCCAAGATGGCCAGGGGGCGAACACCGGGGAGCTGTTTTTT	TRBD1	few	TRBV4-2	TRBJ2-2
CASSVDPSGANVLTF	TGCGCCAGCAGCGTAGACCCCTCTGGGGCCAACGTCCTGACTTTC	.	few	TRBV5-1	TRBJ2-6
CASSGARPTYEQYF	TGTGCCAGCAGCGGGGCCCGTCCTACCTACGAGCAGTACTTC	.	few	TRBV7-9	TRBJ2-7
CAGQFVALPTGSYTGELFF	TGCGCCGGCCAGTTCGTTGCCTTGCCCACGGGATCTTACACCGGGGAGCTGTTTTTT	.	many	TRBV23-1	TRBJ2-2
CASSHEGGIDGYTF	TGTGCCAGCAGCCACGAAGGCGGAATCGATGGCTACACCTTC	.	.	TRBV3-1	TRBJ1-2
CASREGDSSTDTQYF	TGTGCCAGCAGGGAGGGGGACTCTAGCACAGATACGCAGTATTTT	.	few	TRBV2	TRBJ2-3
CASTRPGQGGEQYF	TGTGCCAGCACCCGTCCGGGACAAGGTGGTGAGCAGTACTTC	.	many	TRBV11-2	TRBJ2-7
CASSPEAGVNEQYF	TGTGCCAGCTCCCCGGAAGCGGGAGTGAACGAGCAGTACTTC	TRBD2	many	TRBV12-3/TRBV12-4	TRBJ2-7
CASSLSLHTNSPLHF	TGTGCCAGCAGTTTATCGTTACACACTAATTCACCCCTCCACTTT	.	many	TRBV28	TRBJ1-6
CASSTGANYGYTF	TGTGCCAGTAGCACGGGGGCTAACTATGGCTACACCTTC	.	.	TRBV19	TRBJ1-2
CSDLGFANEQFF	TGCAGCGATTTAGGGTTTGCGAATGAGCAGTTCTTC	.	.	TRBV29-1	TRBJ2-1
CSGATQGNTEAFF	TGCAGCGGGGCTACTCAAGGGAACACTGAAGCTTTCTTT	.	.	TRBV29-1	TRBJ1-1
CASSEQKEAFF	TGTGCCAGCAGTGAACAGAAAGAAGCTTTCTTT	.	.	TRBV25-1	TRBJ1-1
CASGEQGLGQETQYF	TGTGCTAGTGGGGAACAGGGATTAGGGCAAGAGACCCAGTACTTC	.	many	TRBV12-5	TRBJ2-5
CASSGVLWSDANTEAFF	TGCGCCAGCAGCGGGGTCCTGTGGTCAGACGCGAACACTGAAGCTTTCTTT	.	many	TRBV5-1	TRBJ1-1
CASSRSRDGSYEQYF	TGCGCCAGCAGCCGGTCCCGGGACGGCTCCTACGAGCAGTACTTC	.	many	TRBV4-1	TRBJ2-7
CAISQQGSNYGYTF	TGTGCCATCAGCCAACAGGGATCTAACTATGGCTACACCTTC	.	few	TRBV10-3	TRBJ1-2
CASSRDGNQPQHF	TGTGCCAGCAGCCGGGACGGGAATCAGCCCCAGCATTTT	.	few	TRBV11-2	TRBJ1-5
CASSQGADQPQHF	TGTGCCAGCAGCCAGGGGGCTGATCAGCCCCAGCATTTT	TRBD1	.	TRBV6-6	TRBJ1-5
CSASRAQETQYF	TGCAGTGCTAGTAGGGCTCAAGAGACCCAGTACTTC	.	many	TRBV20-1	TRBJ2-5
CASSPTELRGWITDTQYF	TGCGCCAGCAGCCCAACCGAACTGCGGGGTTGGATCACAGATACGCAGTATTTT	.	few	TRBV5-1	TRBJ2-3
CASRGPREQYF	TGTGCCAGTCGGGGCCCAAGGGAGCAGTACTTC	.	.	TRBV2	TRBJ2-7
CASSLVRWDRRTDTQYF	TGTGCCAGCAGCTTAGTCCGATGGGATCGGAGAACAGATACGCAGTATTTT	.	many	TRBV11-2	TRBJ2-3
CASSPDRGEGADTQYF	TGTGCCAGCAGCCCGGACAGGGGGGAAGGTGCAGATACGCAGTATTTT	TRBD1	few	TRBV28	TRBJ2-3
CASSLVGGSADTQYF	TGTGCCAGCAGCTTGGTAGGAGGGAGCGCAGATACGCAGTATTTT	.	many	TRBV5-6	TRBJ2-3
CSVDTDTQYF	TGCAGCGTTGACACAGATACGCAGTATTTT	.	many	TRBV29-1	TRBJ2-3
CASSFDYGRSREQYF	TGTGCCAGCAGCTTTGATTACGGGAGGAGCCGCGAGCAGTACTTC	TRBD2	few	TRBV7-2	TRBJ2-7
CASSPDKGDYEQYF	TGTGCCAGCAGCCCTGACAAGGGGGACTACGAGCAGTACTTC	.	many	TRBV4-2	TRBJ2-7
CASSNRGKLSNQPQHF	TGTGCCAGCAGCAACCGGGGTAAACTTAGCAATCAGCCCCAGCATTTT	.	few	TRBV21-1	TRBJ1-5
CASKMDPGQLNYEQYF	TGCGCCAGCAAAATGGATCCGGGACAGCTAAACTACGAGCAGTACTTC	TRBD1	few	TRBV5-1	TRBJ2-7
CSAKGDTEVVTEVFF	TGCAGTGCCAAGGGGGACACAGAGGTGGTCACTGAAGTTTTCTTT	.	.	TRBV20-1	TRBJ1-1
CPSSSRDRRAYEQYF	TGTCCCAGTAGTTCCCGGGACAGGAGGGCCTACGAGCAGTACTTC	TRBD1	many	TRBV19	TRBJ2-7
CASRWRVGSETQYF	TGTGCCAGCAGGTGGAGGGTTGGTTCGGAGACCCAGTACTTC	.	few	TRBV6-5	TRBJ2-5
CSVVGQSSYNEQFF	TGCAGCGTCGTTGGACAGAGCTCCTACAATGAGCAGTTCTTC	.	.	TRBV29-1	TRBJ2-1
CASSSPGLNGAVIQYF	TGTGCCAGCAGCTCCCCCGGACTTAATGGGGCGGTCATTCAGTACTTC	.	many	TRBV7-9	TRBJ2-4
CASSTQGIGYTF	TGTGCCAGCAGTACACAGGGAATTGGCTACACCTTC	.	many	TRBV28	TRBJ1-2
CASRANTNTGELFF	TGTGCCAGCAGAGCTAACACGAACACCGGGGAGCTGTTTTTT	.	few	TRBV3-1	TRBJ2-2
CASSRDRGPNYGYTF	TGTGCCAGCAGTCGCGACAGGGGCCCTAACTATGGCTACACCTTC	TRBD1	.	TRBV3-1	TRBJ1-2
CSVEDPTIAANEKLFF	TGCAGCGTTGAAGATCCCACGATTGCGGCTAATGAAAAACTGTTTTTT	.	few	TRBV29-1	TRBJ1-4
CSANRGSHTDTQYF	TGCAGCGCTAACAGGGGATCCCACACAGATACGCAGTATTTT	TRBD1	few	TRBV29-1	TRBJ2-3
CASTGGNQPQHF	TGTGCCAGCACAGGGGGCAATCAGCCCCAGCATTTT	.	many	TRBV28	TRBJ1-5
CASSLRGTGDTEAFF	TGTGCCAGCAGCCTCCGGGGGACAGGGGATACTGAAGCTTTCTTT	TRBD1	many	TRBV7-3	TRBJ1-1
CASSSTRPRRNFYEQYF	TGTGCCAGCAGTTCTACCCGGCCGCGGAGGAACTTCTACGAGCAGTACTTC	.	many	TRBV6-5	TRBJ2-7
CASSQLRDNYEQYF	TGTGCCAGCAGCCAACTCCGGGACAACTACGAGCAGTACTTC	.	.	TRBV3-1	TRBJ2-7
CATSDFHGTGELFF	TGTGCCACCAGTGATTTCCATGGCACCGGGGAGCTGTTTTTT	.	few	TRBV24-1	TRBJ2-2
CSAEQGTNTEAFF	TGCAGCGCGGAACAGGGGACGAACACTGAAGCTTTCTTT	TRBD1	.	TRBV29-1	TRBJ1-1
CSAAPGQGTGELFF	TGCAGTGCTGCGCCGGGACAGGGCACCGGGGAGCTGTTTTTT	TRBD1	.	TRBV20-1	TRBJ2-2